Listed here is a single TCR beta chain. The data were obtained in a study of monozygotic twins with inflammatory bowel disease. This CDR3 spans 14 amino acids. Germline loops: CDR1 LNHDA, CDR2 SQIVND (reference sequence). A total RNA quantity of roughly 3,300 ng went into each TCR library. No DNA is given; TCRdb re-called the 5' RACE reads and lists each CDR3 protein once. The sample's table shows over 150,000 distinct CDR3 sequences. The genes are TRBV19 and TRBJ2-1. Input material: blood. The TCR comes from a human donor with ulcerative colitis or Crohn's disease, or a healthy co-twin of an affected twin (not recorded which). CDR3: CASSIDAAYNEQFF.